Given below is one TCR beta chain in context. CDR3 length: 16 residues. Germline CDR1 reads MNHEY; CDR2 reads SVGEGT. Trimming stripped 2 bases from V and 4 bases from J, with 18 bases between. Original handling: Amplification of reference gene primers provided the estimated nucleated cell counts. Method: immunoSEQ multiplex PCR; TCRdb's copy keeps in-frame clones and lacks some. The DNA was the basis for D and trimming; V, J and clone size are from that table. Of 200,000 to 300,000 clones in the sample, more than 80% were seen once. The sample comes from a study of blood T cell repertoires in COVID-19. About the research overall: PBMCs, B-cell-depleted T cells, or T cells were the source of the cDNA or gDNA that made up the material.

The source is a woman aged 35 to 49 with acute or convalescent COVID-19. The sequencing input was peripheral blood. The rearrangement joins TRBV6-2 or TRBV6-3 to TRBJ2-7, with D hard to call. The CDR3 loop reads CASSYVGVSPKYEQYV. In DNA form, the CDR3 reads TGTGCCAGCAGTTACGTTGGAGTTTCGCCCAAGTACGAGCAGTACGTC.